One and the same sample provided the 18 T cell receptor beta chains below, sequenced in a study of Tregs in tolerant kidney transplant recipients. Produced via immunoSEQ multiplex PCR; TCRdb's table is partial and in-frame only. The sample includes some 70,000 clones, 70% to 90% of them seen just once. Sequencing used CD4+ T cells from blood, obtained before the transplant. The receptor source for this set is a human donor who received a combined kidney and bone marrow transplant.

This rearrangement joins TRBV4-3 to TRBJ2-1; no reliable D call. Germline lookup yields CDR1 LGHNA and CDR2 YSLEER. V lost 0 bases and J 5 bases, leaving 11 bases between the germline ends. This CDR3 contains 15 residues. CDR3 loop: CASSQDYRAHNEQFF. CDR3 nucleotide sequence: TGCGCCAGCAGCCAAGACTACAGAGCCCACAATGAGCAGTTCTTC.

This chain joins TRBV30 and TRBJ2-2, with TRBD2 identical over 8 bases. CDR1 GTSNPN and CDR2 SVGIG come from the germline V gene (reference sequence). The V and J ends lost 5 bases and 4 bases, in that order; junction bases with no gene match: 12. This CDR3 has 16 amino acids. CDR3 in DNA: TGTGCCTGGGGAAGAGCCGGGACTAGGGGCACCGGGGAGCTGTTTTTT. Encoded protein: CAWGRAGTRGTGELFF. The variable domain in full, completed from reference TRBV30 and TRBJ2-2, reads SQTIHQWPATLVQPVGSPLSLECTVEGTSNPNLYWYRQAAGRGLQLLFYSVGIGQISSEVPQNLSASRPQDRQFILSSKKLLLSDSGFYLCAWGRAGTRGTGELFFGEGSRLTVL.

The chain has TRBV19 and TRBJ1-1; unclear D gene. V was clipped by 7 bases and J by 5 bases, with 14 bases between them. The germline V gene encodes CDR1 LNHDA and CDR2 SQIVND (reference sequence). CDR3 length: 13 residues. In nucleotides, the CDR3 is TGTGCCAGTATAAGTTTTGGAGGGACTGAAGCTTTCTTT. Encoded protein: CASISFGGTEAFF.

The chain couples TRBV27 to TRBJ2-3, with D perhaps TRBD2 (6 bases). The CDR3 spans 14 residues. The V end lost 5 bases, the J end lost 2 bases, and 11 bases lay between the germline ends. Germline V gene lookup returns CDR1 MNHEY and CDR2 SMNVEV (reference sequence). The CDR3 loop is CASSPTRNTDTQYF. CDR3 DNA sequence: TGTGCCAGCAGTCCGACTAGAAACACAGATACGCAGTATTTT.

The chain combines TRBV18 with TRBJ2-1, with D possibly TRBD2 on 6 matching bases. With 2 bases removed from V and 8 bases from J, the gap between germline ends came to 13 bases. The germline V gene has CDR1 KGHSH and CDR2 LQKENI. CDR3 size: 14 residues. The CDR3 loop reads CASSPVGGEDEQFF. For the CDR3, the DNA is TGTGCCAGCTCACCAGTGGGCGGGGAGGATGAGCAGTTCTTC.

This chain links TRBV7-3 with TRBJ2-3, with TRBD2 matching 13 bases. CDR1 is SGHTA, CDR2 FQGTGA, per germline. Losses at the gene ends were 5 bases for V and 3 bases for J; bases not matched to a gene: 11. The CDR3 has 18 amino acids. The CDR3 DNA follows: TGTGCCAGCAGCAAACTAGCGGGAGGGCCGGGTTTGACAGATACGCAGTATTTT. It translates to CASSKLAGGPGLTDTQYF.

The chain links TRBV5-8 to TRBJ2-5; perhaps TRBD2 as D (5 bases). Trimming stripped 4 bases from V and 7 bases from J, with 17 bases between. The CDR3 contains 14 residues. Germline loops: CDR1 SGHTS, CDR2 YDEGEE. The CDR3 sequence: CASSRTSTWGTQYF. The CDR3 DNA reads TGTGCCAGCAGCCGGACTTCAACTTGGGGGACCCAGTACTTC.

This chain joins TRBV25-1 and TRBJ1-4; D unclear. The length of the CDR3 is 14 residues. Germline V lookup: CDR1 MGHDK, CDR2 SYGVNS. V was trimmed by 4 bases and J by 5 bases, leaving 11 bases between them. CDR3 sequence reads: CASSAGMVNEKLFF. CDR3 nucleotides: TGTGCCAGCAGTGCGGGGATGGTAAATGAAAAACTGTTTTTT.

This chain joins TRBV27 and TRBJ2-7; 7 bases map to TRBD1. The CDR3 covers 15 residues. The V segment lost 5 bases and the J segment 5 bases; nucleotides outside the gene matches: 12. CDR1 is MNHEY, CDR2 SMNVEV, per germline (reference sequence). The CDR3 DNA reads TGTGCCAGCAGTCCAACCGACAGGGTGGGTCACGAGCAGTACTTC. Translated: CASSPTDRVGHEQYF.

This clone is a singleton in its sample. This chain uses TRBV13 with TRBJ1-5, with D hard to call. The CDR3 is made up of 15 amino acids. With 3 bases removed from V and 4 bases from J, the gap between germline ends came to 13 bases. Germline loops: CDR1 PRHDT, CDR2 FYEKMQ (reference sequence). This CDR3 is CASSFSRHLNQPQHF. In nucleotides, the CDR3 is TGTGCCAGCAGCTTTTCTCGACACCTAAATCAGCCCCAGCATTTT.

This sequence joins TRBV28 and TRBJ2-1; 10 positions agree with TRBD2. The CDR3 contains 14 residues. From germline, CDR1 is MDHEN and CDR2 SYDVKM. The CDR3 sequence: CVASGSLSYNEQFF. The CDR3 DNA reads TGTGTTGCTAGCGGGAGCCTCTCCTACAATGAGCAGTTCTTC.

The chain employs TRBV6-1 and TRBJ2-3; TRBD2 matches at 7 bases. In germline, CDR1 is MNHNS, CDR2 SASEGT. The CDR3 has 16 residues. J gave up 4 bases and V 2 bases, and 9 bases lay outside the gene matches. For the CDR3, the DNA is TGTGCCAGCAGTGAAATTGGGGGGGGAGGGGCAGATACGCAGTATTTT. The encoded protein is CASSEIGGGGADTQYF.

The chain recombines TRBV11-2 with TRBJ2-2; TRBD2 aligns across 7 bases. Germline CDR1 SGHAT, CDR2 FQNNGV. CDR3 size: 16 residues. Unmatched junction bases numbered 7, after V lost 1 base and J lost 5 bases. Here the CDR3 reads CASSLGPMGGTGELFF. The CDR3, as DNA: TGTGCCAGCAGCTTAGGTCCGATGGGAGGGACCGGGGAGCTGTTTTTT.

This clone is a singleton in its sample. The chain uses TRBV15 and TRBJ2-3, with 12 bases aligning to TRBD2. V trimming: 0 bases; J trimming: 6 bases; junction bases outside the gene matches: 13. Germline V gene sequence: CDR1 LNHNV, CDR2 YYDKDF (reference sequence). This CDR3 has 19 amino acids. CDR3: CATSRDQSASGRAGDTQYF. The CDR3 DNA is TGTGCCACCAGCAGAGATCAATCGGCTAGCGGGAGGGCGGGGGATACGCAGTATTTT.

CDR3 protein: CASTPALGSQNTGELFF. The CDR3 nucleotides read TGTGCCAGCACCCCCGCGTTGGGCAGCCAGAACACCGGGGAGCTGTTTTTT. The chain employs TRBV28 and TRBJ2-2; D is undetermined. CDR3 size: 17 residues. The ends were cut back, 7 bases at V and 1 base at J, with 19 bases in the middle. Germline CDR1 and CDR2: MDHEN and SYDVKM.

The V and J genes are TRBV18 and TRBJ1-2; 8 nucleotides agree with TRBD1. The J segment lost 4 bases and the V segment lost 6 bases, leaving 10 bases of the junction unmatched. CDR3 size: 15 residues. Looked up from germline, CDR1 is KGHSH and CDR2 is LQKENI. The CDR3: CASSLGQAVVYGYTF. CDR3 DNA sequence: TGTGCCAGCTCTCTGGGACAGGCGGTGGTCTATGGCTACACCTTC.

This clone came up a few times. The chain couples TRBV7-7 to TRBJ2-2, with 10 bases lining up with TRBD2. With 4 bases clipped from V and 4 bases from J, the junction kept 12 bases outside the gene matches. The CDR3 covers 18 residues. In germline, CDR1 is SSHAT, CDR2 FNYEAQ (reference sequence). CDR3 bases: TGTGCCAGCAGCTCGCGCGCCAGCGGGAGGGACGTCACCGGGGAGCTGTTTTTT. Amino acid sequence: CASSSRASGRDVTGELFF.

The V gene is TRBV5-4, the J gene TRBJ2-2; 8 bases fit TRBD2. The CDR3 sequence is 15 residues long. The V segment lost 4 bases and the J segment 5 bases; nucleotides outside the gene matches: 7. Per the germline V gene, CDR1 is SGHNT and CDR2 is YYREEE (reference sequence). The CDR3 is CASSVLAGSTGELFF. CDR3 bases: TGTGCCAGCAGCGTCCTAGCGGGTTCTACCGGGGAGCTGTTTTTT.